Below are 17 T cell receptor beta chains sequenced from a single sample in a study of blood T cell repertoires in COVID-19 (dated by TCRdb to about 2020). Libraries came from the immunoSEQ multiplex PCR assay. TCRdb re-hosts the immuneACCESS table, in-frame sequences only. Its copies lack some clones; in the studies checked, an unresolved V gene accounts for under half of them, and the cause for the rest is not known. Across this sample there are about 200,000 clones, with 82% seen only once. Less than 15% of the sample is in the top ten clones. The sequencing sample was made of peripheral blood. These receptor sequences come from a woman aged 40 to 50 with acute or convalescent COVID-19.

This rearrangement joins TRBV24-1 to TRBJ2-7; D perhaps matches TRBD2 (7 bases). CDR1 is KGHDR and CDR2 is SFDVKD in the germline V gene. The CDR3 loop spans 16 amino acids. V was pared by 8 bases and J by 0 bases, with 19 bases between. The CDR3 sequence: CATNPIGGGVSYEQYF. The CDR3 nucleotides are TGTGCCACCAATCCCATTGGGGGGGGCGTCTCCTACGAGCAGTACTTC.

This clone was counted a few times. CDR3 sequence: CASSLVLAGEAYEQYF. The CDR3 DNA follows: TGTGCCAGCAGCTTAGTTCTGGCGGGAGAAGCCTACGAGCAGTACTTC. The gene calls are TRBV7-9 and TRBJ2-7; 7 nucleotides align to TRBD2. The CDR3 sequence is 16 residues long. Germline trimming cut 1 base from V and 2 bases from J; bases unmatched to any gene: 8. CDR1 and CDR2 from the germline V gene are SEHNR and FQNEAQ (reference sequence).

CDR3 region: CASSLGQVVAEAFF. CDR3 in DNA: TGTGCCAGTAGTCTAGGACAGGTAGTCGCTGAAGCTTTCTTT. The chain links TRBV19 to TRBJ1-1; 7 bases agree with TRBD1. The V segment lost 5 bases and the J segment 6 bases; nucleotides outside the gene matches: 9. CDR3 length: 14 residues. CDR1 LNHDA and CDR2 SQIVND come from the germline V gene (reference sequence).

The count of this clone is one. The chain couples TRBV6-1 to TRBJ1-5; the D is unclear. The V and J ends lost 0 bases and 10 bases respectively, with 16 bases between them. The CDR3 covers 15 residues. CDR1 is MNHNS, CDR2 SASEGT, per germline. The CDR3 sequence: CASSEALFSMIPQHF. In nucleotides, the CDR3 is TGTGCCAGCAGTGAAGCGCTTTTTAGTATGATTCCCCAGCATTTT.

The chain recombines TRBV19 with TRBJ2-2; TRBD1 matches at 8 bases. The CDR3 extends over 18 amino acids. V lost 2 bases and J lost 2; bases outside the gene matches: 10. CDR1 and CDR2 (germline): LNHDA, SQIVND (reference sequence). CDR3 sequence reads: CASSIFFRTGTNTGELFF. The CDR3 DNA is TGTGCCAGTAGTATATTTTTCCGGACAGGGACCAACACCGGGGAGCTGTTTTTT.

The rearrangement joins TRBV18 to TRBJ2-7; the D gene is possibly TRBD2 (5 bases). CDR1 and CDR2 from the germline V gene are KGHSH and LQKENI. The CDR3 runs to 14 residues. Trimming cost V 2 bases and J 7 bases, with 15 bases left between them. The CDR3 DNA reads as TGTGCCAGCTCACCAGGTATAGGGTCGGGGGAGCAGTACTTC. It specifies CASSPGIGSGEQYF.

The sample holds one count of this clone. The rearrangement joins TRBV15 to TRBJ2-7; TRBD1 might be the D (6 bases). CDR1 is LNHNV and CDR2 is YYDKDF in the germline V gene (reference sequence). The V end lost 3 bases, the J end lost 1 base, and 25 bases lay between the germline ends. This CDR3 has 19 amino acids. Here the CDR3 DNA reads TGTGCCACCAGCAGGGGGGCAGGGAGTGGTGGGGTACGGTCCTACGAGCAGTACTTC. This translates into CATSRGAGSGGVRSYEQYF.

The chain combines TRBV19 with TRBJ1-5; 12 bases are shared with TRBD1. Germline CDR1 reads LNHDA; CDR2 reads SQIVND (reference sequence). The CDR3 runs 16 residues. V was pared by 5 bases and J by 3 bases, with 5 bases of the junction left unmatched. The CDR3 DNA follows: TGTGCCAGTAGTCCCTGGGACAGGGGGCTCAATCAGCCCCAGCATTTT. Amino acid sequence: CASSPWDRGLNQPQHF.

The chain employs TRBV4-3 and TRBJ2-2; 7 nucleotides align to TRBD2. CDR3 length equals 18 residues. With 1 base clipped from V and 2 bases from J, the junction kept 10 bases outside the gene matches. Germline assignment: CDR1 LGHNA and CDR2 YSLEER. This CDR3 is CASSQVPPSGANTGELFF. The DNA of the CDR3 is TGCGCCAGCAGCCAAGTTCCCCCTAGCGGAGCTAACACCGGGGAGCTGTTTTTT.

Only a few counts were recorded for this clone. The V and J genes are TRBV4-1 and TRBJ1-1; possibly TRBD1 for D (6 bases). The CDR3 loop spans 15 amino acids. V lost 4 bases, J lost 8 bases, and 20 bases lay in between. The germline V gene encodes CDR1 MGHRA and CDR2 YSYEKL. The CDR3 loop is CASSPRVPGGREAFF. CDR3 nucleotides: TGCGCCAGCAGCCCGAGGGTACCGGGGGGGCGGGAAGCTTTCTTT.

The rearrangement links TRBV6-5 to TRBJ1-5, with D uncertain. The CDR3 sequence is 14 residues long. The germline CDR1 and CDR2 sequences are MNHEY and SVGAGI. V was pared by 5 bases and J by 3 bases, with 11 bases between. The CDR3 sequence is CASSPQVSNQPQHF. CDR3 in DNA: TGTGCCAGCAGTCCGCAGGTCTCCAATCAGCCCCAGCATTTT.

This chain joins TRBV3-1 (or the pseudogene TRBV3-2) and TRBJ1-2; TRBD1 matches at 7 bases. Germline V gives CDR1 LGHDT, CDR2 YNNKEL (reference sequence). The V and J ends lost 5 bases and 0 bases, in that order; junction bases with no gene match: 6. The length of the CDR3 is 15 residues. The chain's CDR3 is CASSMTGQTNYGYTF. The CDR3 nucleotides read TGTGCCAGCAGCATGACAGGGCAAACTAACTATGGCTACACCTTC.

The J gene is TRBJ1-1, the V gene TRBV18; TRBD1 is a possible D gene (6 bases). The CDR3 has 14 residues. V lost 2 bases and J 4 bases, leaving 11 bases between the germline ends. Germline V gene sequence: CDR1 KGHSH, CDR2 LQKENI. CDR3: CASSPRQEITEAFF. CDR3 nucleotide sequence: TGTGCCAGCTCACCAAGACAGGAGATCACTGAAGCTTTCTTT. The full variable domain, completed using reference TRBV18 and TRBJ1-1, is NAGVMQNPRHLVRRRGQEARLRCSPMKGHSHVYWYRQLPEEGLKFMVYLQKENIIDESGMPKERFSAEFPKEGPSILRIQQVVRGDSAAYFCASSPRQEITEAFFGQGTRLTVV.

The chain has TRBV5-1 and TRBJ2-5; D might be TRBD1 (5 bases). Germline assignment: CDR1 SGHRS and CDR2 YFSETQ. CDR3 length: 15 residues. V dropped 0 bases and J dropped 5 bases, with 14 bases sitting between them. CDR3 sequence reads: CASSLDGRASETQYF. The CDR3 nucleotides read TGCGCCAGCAGCTTGGATGGCAGGGCAAGCGAGACCCAGTACTTC.

This clone was observed once. The chain employs TRBV6-2 or TRBV6-3 and TRBJ1-2; D is undetermined. The V and J ends lost 0 bases and 8 bases respectively, with 16 bases between them. In germline, CDR1 is MNHEY, CDR2 SVGEGT. This CDR3 contains 15 residues. The CDR3 sequence: CASSYSSEAPWGYTF. The CDR3 nucleotides read TGTGCCAGCAGTTACTCGTCAGAGGCCCCGTGGGGCTACACCTTC.

J is TRBJ2-7 and V is TRBV9; 7 bases align to TRBD2. Germline CDR1 SGDLS, CDR2 YYNGEE. J gave up 7 bases and V 0 bases, and 4 bases lay outside the gene matches. The CDR3 loop spans 13 amino acids. CDR3 sequence (DNA): TGTGCCAGCAGCGTAGTCGCGGGAGTGGAGCAGTACTTC. Translation: CASSVVAGVEQYF.

The chain employs TRBV27 and TRBJ2-7; TRBD2 aligns across 10 bases. CDR1 and CDR2 (germline): MNHEY, SMNVEV (reference sequence). The V segment lost 3 bases and the J segment 3 bases; nucleotides outside the gene matches: 8. This CDR3 has 16 amino acids. CDR3 sequence: CASSFIAGGGSYEQYF. In DNA, the CDR3 is TGTGCCAGCAGTTTCATAGCGGGAGGAGGGAGCTACGAGCAGTACTTC.